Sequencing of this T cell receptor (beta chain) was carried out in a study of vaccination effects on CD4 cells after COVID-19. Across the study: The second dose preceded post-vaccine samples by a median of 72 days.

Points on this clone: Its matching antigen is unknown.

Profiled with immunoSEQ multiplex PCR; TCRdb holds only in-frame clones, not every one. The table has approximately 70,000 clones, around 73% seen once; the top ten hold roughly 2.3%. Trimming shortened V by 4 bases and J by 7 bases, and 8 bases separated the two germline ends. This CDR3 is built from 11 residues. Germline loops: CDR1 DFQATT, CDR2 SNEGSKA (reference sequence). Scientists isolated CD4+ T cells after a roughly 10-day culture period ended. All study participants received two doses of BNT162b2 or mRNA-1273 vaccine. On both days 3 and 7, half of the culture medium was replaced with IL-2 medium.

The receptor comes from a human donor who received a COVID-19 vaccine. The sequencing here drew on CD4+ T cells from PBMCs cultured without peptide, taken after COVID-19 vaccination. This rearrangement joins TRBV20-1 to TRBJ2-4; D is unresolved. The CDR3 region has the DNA TGCAGTGCTATTTTCCGGAACATTCAGTACTTC. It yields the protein CSAIFRNIQYF.